The T cell receptor beta chain under discussion was sequenced for a study of T cell repertoires in aging, cancer and after chemotherapy. Study-level results: In healthy donors, age-related TCR diversity loss mainly reflected lost richness. Across the chemotherapy interval, each cancer cohort showed higher median generation probability, suggesting thymic rebound.

A mixed TRB-A/B primer pool amplified rearranged TRB by multiplex touch-down PCR. TCRdb itself ran the multiplex PCR reads through MiXCR, one entry per CDR3 protein. The profile shows some 3,000 distinct CDR3 sequences, around 35% of them singletons. The CDR3 loop spans 15 amino acids. V was cut by 1 base and J by 0 bases, with 5 bases left in between. Germline CDR1 and CDR2: SGHRS and YFSETQ. Peripheral blood genomic DNA, not sorted cells or RNA, was the template. Of note for this clonotype: Its antigen is not identified.

The sequenced sample was blood. This chain uses TRBV5-1 with TRBJ2-6, with D tentatively TRBD2 (5 bases). The TCR sequence derives from a human donor with a solid tumor. The CDR3 loop is CASSLTSSGANVLTF. In DNA, the CDR3 is TGCGCCAGCAGCTTGACTAGCTCTGGGGCCAACGTCCTGACTTTC.